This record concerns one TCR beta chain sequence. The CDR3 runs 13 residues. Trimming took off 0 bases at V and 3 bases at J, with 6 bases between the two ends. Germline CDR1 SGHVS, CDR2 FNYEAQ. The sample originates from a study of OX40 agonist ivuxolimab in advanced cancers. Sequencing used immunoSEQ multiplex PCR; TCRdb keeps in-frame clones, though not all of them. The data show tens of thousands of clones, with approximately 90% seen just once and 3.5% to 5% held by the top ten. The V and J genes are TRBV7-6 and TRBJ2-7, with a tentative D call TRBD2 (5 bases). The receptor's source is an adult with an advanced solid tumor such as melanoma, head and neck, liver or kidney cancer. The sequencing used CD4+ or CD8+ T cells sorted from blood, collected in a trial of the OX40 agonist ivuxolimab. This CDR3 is CASSLAGSYEQYF. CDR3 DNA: TGTGCCAGCAGCTTAGCGGGGAGCTACGAGCAGTACTTC.